This is a list of T cell receptor beta chains from one sample in a study of blood T cell repertoires in COVID-19. The protocol was immunoSEQ multiplex PCR, while the TCRdb copy is restricted to in-frame clones and leaves out a portion. The sample holds about 96,000 clones, about 90% seen once. Sequenced sample: peripheral blood. The receptors come from a human donor with COVID-19, enrolled during active disease. The donor label of this sample is uncertain. The CDR3 runs from the conserved cysteine through the conserved F or W. Fields, in order: J gene, clone size, V gene, CDR3 length, D gene, CDR3 DNA, CDR3 protein. The D gene is left open where the match is weak. Clone sizes are given selectively: once, few, many, or a class where the clone is expanded.

TRBJ1-3 - TRBV18 16 - TGTGCCAGCTCACAATCCGGAACGGGTTCCGGAAACACCATATATTTT CASSQSGTGSGNTIYF
TRBJ1-3 - TRBV7-7 17 - TGTGCTAGCAGCTTTGCCGGGATCAGGGGACGTGGAAACACCATATATTTT CASSFAGIRGRGNTIYF
TRBJ2-1 - TRBV3-1/TRBV3-2 14 TRBD2 TGTGCCAGCAGCCACGATTCAAGGACTAGCATCGAGTTCTTC CASSHDSRTSIEFF
TRBJ1-1 - TRBV5-1 15 TRBD1 TGCGCCAGCAGCTTAACGACAGGGTACAACACTGAAGCTTTCTTT CASSLTTGYNTEAFF
TRBJ2-1 - TRBV11-3 16 TRBD1 TGTGCCAGCAGCTCATCCGGGACAGGGGTAGTCGGTGAGCAGTTCTTC CASSSSGTGVVGEQFF
TRBJ2-2 - TRBV18 15 - TGTGCCAGCTCCACCCAGGGACAGAACACCGGGGAGCTGTTTTTT CASSTQGQNTGELFF
TRBJ1-2 - TRBV9 18 TRBD1 TGTGCCAGCAGCGACCTCCATGCCGGGACAGAGGCAGACTATGGCTACACCTTC CASSDLHAGTEADYGYTF
TRBJ1-2 - TRBV12-3/TRBV12-4 11 - TGTGCCAGCAGATTCCTCTCTGGCTACACCTTC CASRFLSGYTF
TRBJ1-1 - TRBV10-3 16 - TGTGCCAGCACCGGCTCGGCGCACAGGGCAGACACTGAAGCTTTCTTT CASTGSAHRADTEAFF
TRBJ2-5 - TRBV18 12 - TGTGCCAGCTCACCACCGGAGGAGACCCAGTACTTC CASSPPEETQYF
TRBJ2-7 - TRBV2 14 TRBD1 TGTGCCAGCAGCCTACAGGGGGTTTCCTACGAGCAGTACTTC CASSLQGVSYEQYF
TRBJ1-5 once TRBV12-3/TRBV12-4 13 - TGTGCCAGCACCCATCGAGGGGGTCAGCCCCAGCATTTT CASTHRGGQPQHF
TRBJ2-1 - TRBV6-4 13 - TGTGCCAGCAGTGACTCACGGGTCGGTGAGCAGTTCTTC CASSDSRVGEQFF
TRBJ2-1 - TRBV4-2 16 TRBD2 TGTGCCAGCAGTCCCCTAGCGGGGGGCGGGATTTATGAGCAGTTCTTC CASSPLAGGGIYEQFF
TRBJ1-1 - TRBV11-3 15 - TGTGCCAGCAGCGCCGAGGGACATGTGAACACTGAAGCTTTCTTT CASSAEGHVNTEAFF
TRBJ2-5 few TRBV29-1 13 - TGCAGCGTTGTCAACAGGGCCGCTGAGACCCAGTACTTC CSVVNRAAETQYF
TRBJ2-2 once TRBV10-3 18 - TGTGCCATCAGTGCCCTGAGTGCGAGACAGGCGAACACCGGGGAGCTGTTTTTT CAISALSARQANTGELFF
TRBJ2-3 - TRBV5-6 12 - TGTGCCAGCAGCTTGGGAAGTATACAGCAGTATTTT CASSLGSIQQYF
TRBJ2-4 - TRBV28 17 TRBD1 TGTGCCAGCAGTTTATGGGGACAGGGGGCTCCCAAAAACATTCAGTACTTC CASSLWGQGAPKNIQYF
TRBJ2-5 - TRBV11-2 11 - TGTGCCAGCAGCCCAGCGGAGACCCAGTACTTC CASSPAETQYF
TRBJ1-6 once TRBV2 13 - TGTGCCACCTGGCGGGGGGCGAATTCACCCCTCCACTTT CATWRGANSPLHF
TRBJ2-7 once TRBV28 18 TRBD2 TGTGCCAGCAGTTCTATGGGGGCTAGCGGGGGCGGGAGATACGAGCAGTACTTC CASSSMGASGGGRYEQYF